The entry below gives a single T cell receptor beta chain sequence along with its context. The target antigen is unknown. These data belong to a study of T-cell memory formation after mild COVID-19. Study observations and caveats: Some SARS-CoV-2-responding clones were already detected in memory before infection. CM and EM subsets held most contracting CD4+ clones; EMRA held CD8+ ones.

The V and J ends lost 4 bases and 7 bases respectively, with 21 bases between them. The CDR3 is 16 amino acids. CDR1 and CDR2 (germline): SGHKS, YYEKEE (reference sequence). The 5'RACE method, run with constant-segment primers, produced TCR alpha and TCR beta cDNA libraries (carrying sample barcodes and UMIs). TCRdb ran MiXCR on the 5' RACE reads and lists one entry per CDR3 protein. The sample has roughly 100,000 distinct CDR3 sequences; about 17% are singletons. The rearrangement joins TRBV5-5 to TRBJ2-1; the D gene is possibly TRBD1 (7 bases). The sample taken for sequencing was PBMCs or a T cell subset sorted from them (not recorded which). The sequence was obtained from an adult woman who had mild COVID-19 (a few samples of this study predate the infection). Cell type and time point are not known. The CDR3 sequence: CASSPAGGLTRNEQFF. CDR3 in DNA: TGTGCCAGCAGCCCGGCAGGGGGGTTAACGAGGAATGAGCAGTTCTTC.